This T cell receptor beta chain is from a study of blood T cell repertoires in COVID-19. Study at large: Nucleic acid was either cDNA or gDNA, and it came from T cells, B-cell-depleted T cells, or PBMCs.

Source study methods: Amplification from reference gene primers served as the basis for estimated nucleated cell counts. Here immunoSEQ multiplex PCR was the method, and the copy in TCRdb shows in-frame clones only, minus some. Clone size and the V and J calls come from that table; the DNA yielded D and trimming. The table shows more than 200,000 clones, with 80% occurring only once. Individuals aged about 18 to 90 years were recruited from fewer than 25 US areas. The V and J ends lost 2 bases and 3 bases, in that order; junction bases with no gene match: 0. The V gene's germline CDR1 is KGHSH and CDR2 LQKENI. The CDR3 length is 13 residues.

Specimen: PBMCs or T cells enriched from blood (not recorded which). The chain employs TRBV18 and TRBJ1-1, with 7 nucleotides matching TRBD1. The receptor comes from a middle-aged woman with acute COVID-19. CDR3 loop: CASSPTGDTEAFF. The DNA for the CDR3 is TGTGCCAGCTCACCAACAGGGGACACTGAAGCTTTCTTT.